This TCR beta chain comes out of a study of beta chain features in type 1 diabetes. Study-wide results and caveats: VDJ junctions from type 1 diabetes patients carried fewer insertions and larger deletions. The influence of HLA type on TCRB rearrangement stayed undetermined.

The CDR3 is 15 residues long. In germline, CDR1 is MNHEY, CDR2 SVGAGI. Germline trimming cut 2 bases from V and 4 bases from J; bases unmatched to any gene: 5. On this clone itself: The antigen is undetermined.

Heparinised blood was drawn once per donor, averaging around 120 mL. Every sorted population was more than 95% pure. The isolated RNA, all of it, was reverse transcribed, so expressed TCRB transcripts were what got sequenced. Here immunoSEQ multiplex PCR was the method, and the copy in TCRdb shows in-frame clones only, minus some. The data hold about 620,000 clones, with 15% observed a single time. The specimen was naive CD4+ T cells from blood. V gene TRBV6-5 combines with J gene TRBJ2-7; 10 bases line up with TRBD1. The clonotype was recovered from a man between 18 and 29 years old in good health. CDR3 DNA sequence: TGTGCCAGCAGTTACCGGGGACAGGGGAGATACGAGCAGTACTTC. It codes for CASSYRGQGRYEQYF.